This TCR beta chain was recovered during a study of identical twins. Study-level findings and limits: For out-of-frame alpha sequences shared by twins, low generation probability was in excess. Beta clonotypes that were abundant in cord blood contained fewer insertions, a pattern absent from memory repertoires.

Germline V lookup: CDR1 MNHNY, CDR2 SVGAGI (reference sequence). Trimming took 4 bases from V and 4 from J; bases not matched to a gene: 4. This CDR3 comprises 13 residues. This clonotype showed up many times. Its antigen is currently unknown. TCRdb reprocessed the 5' RACE reads with MiXCR, giving one entry per CDR3 protein. The repertoire holds around 280,000 distinct CDR3 sequences, roughly 8.6% seen once, with 2.1% in the top ten. These data were also reused for a study on yellow fever vaccine responses in identical twins.

The sequenced sample consisted of memory (CD45RO+) T cells sorted from blood. This sequence was found in a woman under 30 in good health. V gene TRBV6-6 combines with J gene TRBJ2-7; 7 bases are a match to TRBD1. In DNA form, the CDR3 reads TGTGCCAGCAGTTTGGACAGGCTTTACGAGCAGTACTTC. Its protein is CASSLDRLYEQYF.